The source of this T cell receptor (beta chain) is a study of blood T cell repertoires in COVID-19 (dated by TCRdb to 2020 to 2021). Some background on the complete study: The collaborator samples originated in the United States, Italy and Spain and spanned the acute and convalescent phases of COVID-19. Subjects who had been exposed to COVID-19, were actively infected with it, or had recovered from it provided the deeply sampled blood TCRbeta repertoires that made up the dataset. The repertoires were released in a freely available public database meant as a resource for research on the immune response to SARS-CoV-2. Where available, HLA class I and class II types were obtained from metadata supplied by the sample provider rather than from assay-based typing. The prospective study material was composed of cDNA or gDNA derived from T cells, B-cell-depleted T cells, or PBMCs. The samples were drawn from two sources: the first 160 participants of the ongoing ImmuneRACE study, and 950 to 1,500 subjects contributed by 6 global collaborators. Sample metadata almost always included a de-identified subject ID, COVID-19 status, age in years and sex.

Summary of the overall study and its limitations: The amount of clinical and demographic metadata varied by source and participant and was provided uncurated.

The immunoSEQ Assay, a bias-controlled multiplex PCR, was used to amplify TCRbeta CDR3 regions from genomic DNA. The authors' analysis ran thus. The number of nucleated cells in each sample was estimated from the amplification of reference gene primers within the assay. To quantify the absolute abundance of each unique TCRbeta CDR3 rearrangement, sequence reads were collapsed and filtered. For each sample, productive Simpson clonality was calculated as the square root of Simpson's diversity index across productive rearrangements. TCRdb took this table from immuneACCESS and kept in-frame rearrangements with V and J called. Such tables lack part of the clones; where checked against another copy, unresolved V genes explain under half of the gap, and the rest is unexplained. That table gives V, J and clone size, and the DNA gave D and trimming. This sample is represented by 150,000 to 200,000 clones; around 92% of them were singletons. The ten top clones hold 4.8% of the sample.

At one collaborating source in Seattle, patients were enrolled during active infection and were followed longitudinally through the course of disease. Each collaborating institution followed its own protocols to collect whole blood in K2EDTA tubes. For TCRbeta analysis, collaborators shipped samples as frozen whole blood, isolated PBMCs, or DNA extracted from either of those sample types. With regard to this clone: Its specific antigen is unknown. The record has no base qualities; no much larger clone is one base away.

Per the germline V gene, SGHRS is the CDR1 and YFSETQ is the CDR2. CDR3 length: 15 amino acids, cysteine to phenylalanine. The kept DNA is CDR3 alone, 45 bases in frame from the first base. The junction carries 9 bases between V and J, which are trimmed by 0 bases and 1 base respectively. The TCR was taken from a man aged 25-45 years with COVID-19, enrolled during active disease. Sample: peripheral blood. The V and J genes are TRBV5-1 and TRBJ2-3; D gene: possibly TRBD1, on 6 matching bases. The DNA sequence is as follows: TGCGCCAGCAGCTTGGACAGGGACCGCACAGATACGCAGTATTTT. Translated, it reads CASSLDRDRTDTQYF.